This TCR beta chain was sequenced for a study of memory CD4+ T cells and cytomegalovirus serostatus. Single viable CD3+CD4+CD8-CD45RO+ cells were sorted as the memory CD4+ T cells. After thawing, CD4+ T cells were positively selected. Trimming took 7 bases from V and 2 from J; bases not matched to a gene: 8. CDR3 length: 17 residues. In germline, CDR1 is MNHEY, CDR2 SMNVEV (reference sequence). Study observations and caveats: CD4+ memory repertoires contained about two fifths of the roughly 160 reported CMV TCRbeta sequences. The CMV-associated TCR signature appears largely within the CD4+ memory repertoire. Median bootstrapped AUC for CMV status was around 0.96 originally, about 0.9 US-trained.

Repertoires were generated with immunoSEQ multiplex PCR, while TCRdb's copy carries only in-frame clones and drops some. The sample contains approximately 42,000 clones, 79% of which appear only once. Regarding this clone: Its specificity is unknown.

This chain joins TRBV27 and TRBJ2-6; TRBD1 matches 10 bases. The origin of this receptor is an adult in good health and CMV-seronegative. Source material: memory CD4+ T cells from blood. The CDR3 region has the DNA TGTGCCAGCACCCGAGGACAGGGGGTAGCTGGGGCCAACGTCCTGACTTTC. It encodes CASTRGQGVAGANVLTF.